Following are 10 T cell receptor beta chains from one sample sequenced in a study of control samples from healthy donors and cancer patients. This table comes from immunoSEQ multiplex PCR, and its TCRdb copy is limited to in-frame clones, with some not included. The sample has 21,000 or so clones; 75% to 90% are singletons. Sequencing was carried out using PBMCs. The receptors were sampled from a man aged 55 to 69 with head and neck cancer.

J is TRBJ1-1 and V is TRBV7-6; 8 bases agree with TRBD1. CDR1 and CDR2 (germline): SGHVS, FNYEAQ. CDR3 length: 15 residues. Trimming cost V 5 bases and J 5 bases; bases outside gene matches: 10. Here the CDR3 reads CASSASGGAGTEAFF. The CDR3 bases are TGTGCCAGCAGCGCCTCAGGGGGCGCTGGGACTGAAGCTTTCTTT.

The V call is TRBV6-5, the J call TRBJ1-1; D is unclear. The CDR3 runs to 11 residues. The V gene lost 6 bases and the J gene lost 4 bases, with 6 bases spanning the gap. Germline CDR1 is MNHEY and CDR2 is SVGAGI. CDR3 residues: CASRGPTEAFF. The CDR3 region has the DNA TGTGCCAGCAGGGGCCCCACTGAAGCTTTCTTT.

J is TRBJ1-5 and V is TRBV27; possible D gene TRBD1, 5 bases. The CDR3 consists of 14 residues. Deletions cut 4 bases from V and 3 bases from J, with 10 bases between. Per germline, CDR1 MNHEY and CDR2 SMNVEV (reference sequence). CDR3 amino acids: CASSWAGLNQPQHF. Written as DNA, the CDR3 is TGTGCCAGCAGTTGGGCAGGGCTCAATCAGCCCCAGCATTTT.

The chain combines TRBV19 with TRBJ2-3, with D tentatively TRBD2 (7 bases). CDR3 size: 14 residues. Trimming left V 7 bases short and J 0 bases short, with 11 bases between. Germline assignment: CDR1 LNHDA and CDR2 SQIVND (reference sequence). The CDR3 loop is CASTRGASTDTQYF. DNA of the CDR3: TGTGCCAGTACCCGGGGGGCTAGCACAGATACGCAGTATTTT.

This clone was observed once. V is TRBV28 and J is TRBJ2-5; D not certain. The CDR3 covers 13 residues. Germline V gene lookup returns CDR1 MDHEN and CDR2 SYDVKM. V lost 5 bases to trimming and J lost 1 base, with 8 bases between them. This chain's CDR3 is CASSRALQETQYF. CDR3 in DNA: TGTGCCAGCAGTCGGGCCCTCCAAGAGACCCAGTACTTC. Full variable domain (remainder filled in from reference TRBV28 and TRBJ2-5): DVKVTQSSRYLVKRTGEKVFLECVQDMDHENMFWYRQDPGLGLRLIYFSYDVKMKEKGDIPEGYSVSREKKERFSLILESASTNQTSMYLCASSRALQETQYFGPGTRLLVL.

The J gene is TRBJ1-5, the V gene TRBV7-2; D possibly corresponds to TRBD1 (6 bases). V lost 0 bases and J 6 bases, leaving 12 bases between the germline ends. Per germline, CDR1 SGHTA and CDR2 FQGNSA. The CDR3 has 15 amino acids. The CDR3 region is CASSLAGRGSQPQHF. CDR3 in DNA: TGTGCCAGCAGCTTAGCGGGCAGGGGTAGTCAGCCCCAGCATTTT. The variable domain in full, completed from reference TRBV7-2 and TRBJ1-5, reads GAGVSQSPSNKVTEKGKDVELRCDPISGHTALYWYRQSLGQGLEFLIYFQGNSAPDKSGLPSDRFSAERTGGSVSTLTIQRTQQEDSAVYLCASSLAGRGSQPQHFGDGTRLSIL.

The chain joins TRBV20-1 to TRBJ2-1; D gene ambiguous. The CDR3 extends over 11 amino acids. Trimming took 7 bases from V and 5 from J, leaving 9 bases between them. Germline V gene sequence: CDR1 DFQATT, CDR2 SNEGSKA (reference sequence). This CDR3 reads CSGLRHNEQFF. CDR3 nucleotide sequence: TGCAGTGGACTCAGACACAATGAGCAGTTCTTC.

The genes are TRBV11-2 and TRBJ1-1, with D possibly TRBD1 on 5 matching bases. The length of the CDR3 is 12 residues. Deletions cut 10 bases from V and 5 bases from J, with 14 bases between. Germline CDR1 SGHAT, CDR2 FQNNGV. The CDR3 loop is CATRTGGTEAFF. CDR3 nucleotides: TGTGCCACCCGAACGGGGGGGACTGAAGCTTTCTTT.

The sample holds one count of this clone. The rearrangement links TRBV29-1 to TRBJ1-2; perhaps TRBD1 as D (5 bases). The CDR3 extends over 15 amino acids. Trimming pared 7 bases from V and 1 base from J, leaving 19 bases between. Looked up from germline, CDR1 is SQVTM and CDR2 is ANQGSEA. The CDR3 is CSARGRDWVNYGYTF. Here the CDR3 DNA reads TGCAGCGCCCGCGGACGGGACTGGGTTAACTATGGCTACACCTTC.

This clone was recorded only once. The gene calls are TRBV9 and TRBJ1-5; TRBD1 aligns across 10 bases. The J segment lost 7 bases and the V segment lost 4 bases, leaving 8 bases of the junction unmatched. The CDR3 spans 15 residues. CDR1 is SGDLS, CDR2 YYNGEE, per germline. CDR3 sequence reads: CASSPGTGVGQPQHF. The DNA for the CDR3 is TGTGCCAGCAGCCCTGGGACAGGGGTGGGCCAGCCCCAGCATTTT.